The clone carrying this T cell receptor beta chain came up once. This sample is drawn from a study of blood T cell repertoires in COVID-19. From germline, CDR1 is SGHNT and CDR2 YYREEE (reference sequence). The CDR3 spans 15 residues. Trimming took 4 bases from V and 5 from J; bases not matched to a gene: 7. In the original analysis: Amplification of reference gene primers was used by the study to estimate nucleated cell counts. The table came from immunoSEQ multiplex PCR; TCRdb's copy has only in-frame clones and leaves some out. The D gene and trimming were derived from the DNA, and the V and J assignments and clone size from that table. The data show roughly 80,000 clones, approximately 90% seen once.

This clonotype was obtained from a man aged 50 to 59 with COVID-19, enrolled during active disease. Sequencing used peripheral blood. V is TRBV5-4 and J is TRBJ2-1, with TRBD2 matching over 9 bases. The chain's CDR3 is CASSLGASGNNEQFF. For the CDR3, the DNA is TGTGCCAGCAGCCTTGGGGCTAGCGGGAACAATGAGCAGTTCTTC.